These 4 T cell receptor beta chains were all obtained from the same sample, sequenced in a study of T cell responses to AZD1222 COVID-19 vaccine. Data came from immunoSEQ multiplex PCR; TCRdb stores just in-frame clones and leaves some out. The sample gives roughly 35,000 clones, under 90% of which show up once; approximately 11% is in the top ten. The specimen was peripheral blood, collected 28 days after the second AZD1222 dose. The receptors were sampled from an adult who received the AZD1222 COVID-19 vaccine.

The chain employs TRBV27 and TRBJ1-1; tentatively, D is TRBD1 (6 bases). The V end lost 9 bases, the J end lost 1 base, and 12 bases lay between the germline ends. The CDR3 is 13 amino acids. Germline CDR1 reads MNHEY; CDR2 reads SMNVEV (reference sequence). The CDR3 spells CASSRTANTEAFF. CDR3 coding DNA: TGTGCCAGTAGCAGGACAGCGAACACTGAAGCTTTCTTT.

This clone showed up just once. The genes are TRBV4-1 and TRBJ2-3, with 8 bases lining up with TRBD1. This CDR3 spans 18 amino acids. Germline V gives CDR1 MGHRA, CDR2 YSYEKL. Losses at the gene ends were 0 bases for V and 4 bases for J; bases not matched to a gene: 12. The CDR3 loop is CASSQDREAGGPPDTQYF. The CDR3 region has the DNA TGCGCCAGCAGCCAAGATCGCGAGGCAGGGGGCCCTCCAGATACGCAGTATTTT.

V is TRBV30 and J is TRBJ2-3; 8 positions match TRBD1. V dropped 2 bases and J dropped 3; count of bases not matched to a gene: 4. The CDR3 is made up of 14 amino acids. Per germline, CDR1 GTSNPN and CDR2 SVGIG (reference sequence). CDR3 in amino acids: CAWSRTGRTDTQYF. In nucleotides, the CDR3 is TGTGCCTGGAGTAGGACAGGGCGGACAGATACGCAGTATTTT.

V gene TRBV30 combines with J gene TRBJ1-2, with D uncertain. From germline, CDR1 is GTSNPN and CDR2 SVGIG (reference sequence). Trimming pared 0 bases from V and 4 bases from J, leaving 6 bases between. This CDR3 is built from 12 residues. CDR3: CAWSVRGYGYTF. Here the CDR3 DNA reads TGTGCCTGGAGTGTACGGGGCTATGGCTACACCTTC.